The following is a TCR beta chain sequence with its context. Its antigen is not yet known. No base quality information exists; no much larger clone differs at one position. TCRbeta CDR3 regions were amplified from genomic DNA using the immunoSEQ Assay, a bias-controlled multiplex PCR. In the source study's methods: Within the assay, amplification of reference gene primers was used to estimate how many nucleated cells each sample contained. To quantify the absolute abundance of each unique TCRbeta CDR3 rearrangement, sequence reads were collapsed and filtered. Productive Simpson clonality was computed per sample as the square root of Simpson's diversity index over productive rearrangements. TCRdb carries this immuneACCESS record with in-frame sequences only. Its versions omit some clonotypes, under half of them owing to an unresolved V gene in the studies checked, with the rest unexplained. The DNA gave D and trimming, while V, J and clone size come from that table. A total of roughly 410,000 clones appear in this sample, around nine tenths of them only once. The ten largest clones take up under 2% of the sample.

This entry belongs to a study of blood T cell repertoires in COVID-19 (dated by TCRdb to 2019 to 2021). Turning to the overall study: Samples covering the acute and convalescent phases of COVID-19 were provided by collaborators in the United States, Italy and Spain. The material from the prospective study consisted of cDNA or gDNA derived from T cells, B-cell-depleted T cells, or PBMCs. The dataset comprised deeply sampled blood TCRbeta repertoires from subjects exposed to, actively infected with, or recovered from COVID-19. The repertoires were released in a freely available public database meant as a resource for research on the immune response to SARS-CoV-2. The samples were drawn from two sources: the first 160 participants of the ongoing ImmuneRACE study, and fewer than 1,500 subjects contributed by 6 global collaborators. Nearly every sample came with metadata listing a de-identified subject ID, COVID-19 status, age in years and sex. HLA class I and class II types, where available, came from metadata supplied by the sample provider rather than from assay-based typing. General findings and caveats noted by the study authors: How much clinical and demographic metadata was included differed by source and by participant, and the metadata was provided uncurated.

At one collaborating source in Seattle, patients were enrolled during active infection and were followed longitudinally through the course of disease. Whole blood was collected in K2EDTA tubes by collaborating institutions according to the institutions' own protocols. For TCRbeta analysis, collaborators shipped samples in one of three forms: frozen whole blood, isolated PBMCs, or DNA extracted from either of those sample types. The CDR3 contains 14 residues, cysteine and phenylalanine counted. Of the read, only the CDR3 DNA is kept; its 42 bases are in frame from base 1. Sequences SGHAT (CDR1) and FQDESV (CDR2) are obtained from the germline V gene (reference sequence). Trimming at the junction amounts to 4 bases on V and 6 bases on J, and the germline ends lie 14 bases apart.

The sequenced sample consisted of peripheral blood. The receptor chain draws on TRBV11-1 and TRBJ2-3, with an unclear D gene assignment. This sequence was found in a woman aged 40 to 50 with COVID-19, enrolled during active disease. The nucleotide sequence reads as follows: TGTGCCAGCAGCTCCCGTGGGCGTATGGATACGCAGTATTTT. The encoded protein is CASSSRGRMDTQYF. Here the CDR3 is joined to the reference TRBV11-1 and TRBJ2-3 genes, and the full variable domain is: EAEVAQSPRYKITEKSQAVAFWCDPISGHATLYWYRQILGQGPELLVQFQDESVVDDSQLPKDRFSAERLKGVDSTLKIQPAELGDSAMYLCASSSRGRMDTQYFGPGTRLTVL.